This entry features one TCR beta chain sequence. With a J-beta primer mix and a sample-barcoded 5' primer, a second PCR ran about 7 to 12 cycles. Each cDNA was tagged by a template-switch adaptor containing 12 random nucleotides. TCRdb reprocessed the 5' RACE reads via MiXCR and lists one record per CDR3 protein. The data contain 1,100,000 or so distinct CDR3 sequences, 35% to 55% of them seen just once; the ten biggest clones take up approximately 17%. This sample is drawn from a study of blood T cells in healthy people across ages. Study information: Template switching retrieved approximately one barcoded beta molecule for each two T cells.

This CDR3 has 14 amino acids. Germline assignment: CDR1 LNHNV and CDR2 YYDKDF (reference sequence). The V end lost 2 bases, the J end lost 0 bases, and 5 bases lay between the germline ends. The sample, around 10 milliliters of peripheral blood, was drawn from each donor. Total RNA, at least 5 micrograms per sample, was extracted from PBMCs. This TCR was sampled from a woman in her sixties in good health. This chain connects TRBV15 to TRBJ2-1, with D unresolved. Sequencing was performed on blood. This chain's CDR3 is CATSRQNSYNEQFF. The DNA of the CDR3 is TGTGCCACCAGCAGACAGAACTCCTACAATGAGCAGTTCTTC.